The rows below give T cell receptor beta chains drawn from one sample of a study of PD-1 blockade in classical Hodgkin lymphoma. Using immunoSEQ multiplex PCR, the repertoire was profiled, and TCRdb retains in-frame clones only, with some absent. The sample lists around 25,000 clones, 90% to 95% occurring once. The sample comprised peripheral blood mononuclear cells (PBMCs). All receptors derive from a human donor with classical Hodgkin lymphoma. CDR3s include the opening cysteine and the closing phenylalanine or tryptophan. A D gene is named only where the DNA matches it firmly.

J | V | D | DNA | CDR3
TRBJ2-7 | TRBV15 | TRBD1 | TGTGCCACCAGCAGAGTAGGGACAGGGGGTTACGAGCAGTACTTC | CATSRVGTGGYEQYF
TRBJ2-5 | TRBV5-1 | - | TGCGCCAGCAGCTTGGGCGGAGTTAGGGAGACCCAGTACTTC | CASSLGGVRETQYF
TRBJ2-7 | TRBV11-2 | TRBD2 | TGTGCCAGCAGCTTAGGTCTAGCGGGAGCTCCCTACGAGCAGTACTTC | CASSLGLAGAPYEQYF
TRBJ1-3 | TRBV10-2 | TRBD1 | TGCGCCAGCAGTATGACAGGGTACGGAAACACCATATATTTT | CASSMTGYGNTIYF
TRBJ2-7 | TRBV27 | TRBD2 | TGTGCCAGCAGTTTATCGGTGGGAGGGCCCTACGAGCAGTACTTC | CASSLSVGGPYEQYF
TRBJ1-4 | TRBV5-5 | - | TGTGCCAGCAGCTTAGGGGAAAAACTGTTTTTT | CASSLGEKLFF
TRBJ2-7 | TRBV14 | - | TGTGCCAGCAGCCAAGCGGGCAGGGGTGGATCCGAGCAGTACTTC | CASSQAGRGGSEQYF
TRBJ2-5 | TRBV13 | TRBD2 | TGTGCCAGCAGCTTAGGGCCGGGACTAGCGGGTCAAGAGACCCAGTACTTC | CASSLGPGLAGQETQYF
TRBJ2-1 | TRBV20-1 | TRBD2 | TGCAGTGCCACGACTAGCACTGAGCAGTTCTTC | CSATTSTEQFF
TRBJ2-2 | TRBV11-3 | - | TGTGCCAGCAGCTTAGAAGCCACCGGGGAGCTGTTTTTT | CASSLEATGELFF
TRBJ2-1 | TRBV7-2 | TRBD2 | TGTGCCAGCAGCCCCCGTAATAGCGGGGGGAATGAGCAGTTCTTC | CASSPRNSGGNEQFF
TRBJ2-1 | TRBV5-1 | - | TGCGCCAGCAGCCCGGACAGAGGGCCCTCCAATGAGCAGTTCTTC | CASSPDRGPSNEQFF
TRBJ2-1 | TRBV4-2 | TRBD2 | TGTGCCAGCAGCCAAGATTTTAGCGGGGGTCCCTACAATGAGCAGTTCTTC | CASSQDFSGGPYNEQFF
TRBJ2-1 | TRBV7-2 | - | TGTGCCAGCAGCTTAACAACCTACAATGAGCAGTTCTTC | CASSLTTYNEQFF
TRBJ2-1 | TRBV5-6 | - | TGTGCCAGCAGCCTTGGGCCTAGCTCTGAGCAGTTCTTC | CASSLGPSSEQFF
TRBJ2-6 | TRBV5-1 | TRBD1 | TGCGCCAGCAGCTTAACAGGGGTAGGAGCCAACGTCCTGACTTTC | CASSLTGVGANVLTF
TRBJ2-1 | TRBV7-9 | - | TGTGCCAGCACCCCCGTCGGTTCCTCCTACAATGAGCAGTTCTTC | CASTPVGSSYNEQFF
TRBJ1-1 | TRBV18 | - | TGTGCCAGCTCACCCTCCCAGGGCGGCACTGAAGCTTTCTTT | CASSPSQGGTEAFF